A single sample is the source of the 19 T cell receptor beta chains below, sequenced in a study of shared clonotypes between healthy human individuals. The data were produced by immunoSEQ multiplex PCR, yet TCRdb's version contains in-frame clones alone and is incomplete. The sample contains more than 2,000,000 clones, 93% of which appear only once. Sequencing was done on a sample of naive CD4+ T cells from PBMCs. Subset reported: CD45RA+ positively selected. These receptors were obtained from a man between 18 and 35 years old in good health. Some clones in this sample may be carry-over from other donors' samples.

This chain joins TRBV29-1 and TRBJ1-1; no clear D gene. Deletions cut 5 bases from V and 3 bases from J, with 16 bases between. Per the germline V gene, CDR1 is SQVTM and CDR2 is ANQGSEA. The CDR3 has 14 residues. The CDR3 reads CSVLRWGVDTEAFF. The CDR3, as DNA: TGCAGCGTTCTCAGATGGGGAGTGGACACTGAAGCTTTCTTT.

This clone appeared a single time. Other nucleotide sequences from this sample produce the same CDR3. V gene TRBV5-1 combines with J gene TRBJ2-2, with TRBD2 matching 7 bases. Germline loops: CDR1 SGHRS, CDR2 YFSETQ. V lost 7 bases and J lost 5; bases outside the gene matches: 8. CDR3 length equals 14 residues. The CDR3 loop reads CASSLGEGTGELFF. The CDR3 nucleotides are TGCGCCAGCTCCCTAGGGGAGGGTACCGGGGAGCTGTTTTTT.

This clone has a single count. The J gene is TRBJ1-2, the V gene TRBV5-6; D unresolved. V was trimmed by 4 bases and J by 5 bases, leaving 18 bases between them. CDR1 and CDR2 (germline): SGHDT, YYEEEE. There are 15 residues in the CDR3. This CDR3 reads CASSIPPPGSYGYTF. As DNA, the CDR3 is TGTGCCAGCAGCATCCCCCCCCCGGGCTCTTATGGCTACACCTTC.

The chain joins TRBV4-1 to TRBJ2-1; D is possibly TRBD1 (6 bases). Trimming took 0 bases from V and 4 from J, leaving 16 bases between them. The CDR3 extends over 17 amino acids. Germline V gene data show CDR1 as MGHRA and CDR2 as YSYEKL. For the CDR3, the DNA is TGCGCCAGCAGCCAAGATCAACGACAGGTGACTTACAATGAGCAGTTCTTC. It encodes CASSQDQRQVTYNEQFF.

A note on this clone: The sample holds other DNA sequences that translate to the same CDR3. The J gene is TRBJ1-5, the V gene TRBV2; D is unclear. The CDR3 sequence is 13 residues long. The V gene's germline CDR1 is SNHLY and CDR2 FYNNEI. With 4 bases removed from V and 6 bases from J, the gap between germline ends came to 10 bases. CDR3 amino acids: CASSGEGGQPQHF. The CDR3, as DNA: TGTGCCAGCAGTGGGGAGGGAGGTCAGCCCCAGCATTTT.

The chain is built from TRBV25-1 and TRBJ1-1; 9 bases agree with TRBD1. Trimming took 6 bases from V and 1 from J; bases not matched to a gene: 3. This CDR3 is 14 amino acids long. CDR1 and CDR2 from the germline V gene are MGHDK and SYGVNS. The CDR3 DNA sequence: TGTGCCAGCAGGAAGACAGGGGGGAACACTGAAGCTTTCTTT. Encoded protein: CASRKTGGNTEAFF.

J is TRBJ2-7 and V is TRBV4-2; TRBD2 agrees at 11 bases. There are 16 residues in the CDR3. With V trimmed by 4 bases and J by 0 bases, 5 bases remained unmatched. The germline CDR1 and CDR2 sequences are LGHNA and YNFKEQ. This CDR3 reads CASSRGSGRGSYEQYF. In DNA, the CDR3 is TGTGCCAGCAGCCGGGGTAGCGGGAGGGGCTCCTACGAGCAGTACTTC.

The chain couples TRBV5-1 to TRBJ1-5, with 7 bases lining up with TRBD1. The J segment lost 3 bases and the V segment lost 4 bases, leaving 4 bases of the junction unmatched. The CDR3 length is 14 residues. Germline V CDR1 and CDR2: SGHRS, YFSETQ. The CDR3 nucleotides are TGCGCCAGCAGCGCACAGGGGCTCAATCAGCCCCAGCATTTT. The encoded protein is CASSAQGLNQPQHF.

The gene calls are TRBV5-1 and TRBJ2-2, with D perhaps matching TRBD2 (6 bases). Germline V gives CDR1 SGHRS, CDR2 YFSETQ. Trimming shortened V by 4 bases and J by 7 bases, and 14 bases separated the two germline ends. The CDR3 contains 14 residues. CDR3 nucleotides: TGCGCCAGCAGCGAGACTAGTTTAGGCGGGGAGCTGTTTTTT. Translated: CASSETSLGGELFF.

The CDR3 loop is CASSQDWTGRAGELFF. CDR3 bases: TGTGCCAGCAGCCAAGATTGGACAGGACGGGCCGGGGAGCTGTTTTTT. V gene TRBV14 combines with J gene TRBJ2-2; 7 bases fit TRBD1. From germline, CDR1 is SGHDN and CDR2 FVKESK. There are 16 residues in the CDR3. With V trimmed by 0 bases and J by 6 bases, 7 bases remained unmatched.

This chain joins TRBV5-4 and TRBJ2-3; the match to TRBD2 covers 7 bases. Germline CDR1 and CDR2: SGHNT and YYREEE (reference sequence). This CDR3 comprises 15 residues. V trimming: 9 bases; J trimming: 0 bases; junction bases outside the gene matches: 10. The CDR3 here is CATKGRALSTDTQYF. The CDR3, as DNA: TGTGCCACCAAAGGGAGGGCCTTGAGCACAGATACGCAGTATTTT.

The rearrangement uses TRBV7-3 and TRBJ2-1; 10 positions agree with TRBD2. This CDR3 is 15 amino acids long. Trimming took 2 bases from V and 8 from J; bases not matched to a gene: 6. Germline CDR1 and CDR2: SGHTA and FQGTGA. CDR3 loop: CASSLVLAGVHEQFF. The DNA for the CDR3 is TGTGCCAGCAGCTTAGTCCTAGCGGGAGTCCATGAGCAGTTCTTC.

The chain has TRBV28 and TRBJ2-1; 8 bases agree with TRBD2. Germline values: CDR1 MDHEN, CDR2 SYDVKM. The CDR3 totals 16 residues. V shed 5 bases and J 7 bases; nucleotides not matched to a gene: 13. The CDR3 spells CASSELSGTALNEQFF. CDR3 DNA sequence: TGTGCCAGCAGTGAACTTAGCGGGACGGCCTTGAATGAGCAGTTCTTC.

DNA for the CDR3: TGTGCCAGCAGCTTTACCAAAGGGACCGGGGAGCTGTTTTTT. Translating gives CASSFTKGTGELFF. The V call is TRBV11-2, the J call TRBJ2-2, with no clear D. V was trimmed by 3 bases and J by 5 bases, leaving 10 bases between them. Per germline, CDR1 SGHAT and CDR2 FQNNGV. The length of the CDR3 is 14 residues.

CDR3 in amino acids: CASTQERLANQETQYF. The CDR3 DNA sequence: TGTGCCAGCACCCAAGAGAGGCTGGCTAATCAAGAGACCCAGTACTTC. V gene TRBV2 combines with J gene TRBJ2-5, with D unclear. The CDR3 consists of 16 residues. Looked up from germline, CDR1 is SNHLY and CDR2 is FYNNEI. V lost 7 bases and J lost 2, with 20 bases in between.

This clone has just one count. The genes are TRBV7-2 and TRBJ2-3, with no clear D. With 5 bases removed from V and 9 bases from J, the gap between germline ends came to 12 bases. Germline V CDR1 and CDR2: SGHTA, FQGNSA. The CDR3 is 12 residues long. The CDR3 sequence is CASSGPWWTQYF. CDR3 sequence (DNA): TGTGCCAGCAGCGGACCTTGGTGGACGCAGTATTTT.

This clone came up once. CDR3 residues: CASSPRRTGGPREQFF. The CDR3 DNA reads as TGTGCCAGCAGTCCTCGGAGGACGGGAGGGCCTAGGGAGCAGTTCTTC. The chain joins TRBV6-6 to TRBJ2-1; TRBD2 matches 8 bases. This CDR3 has 16 residues. Germline V gene lookup returns CDR1 MNHNY and CDR2 SVGAGI (reference sequence). The V gene end was trimmed by 5 bases and the J gene end by 10 bases; junction bases not matched to a gene: 16.

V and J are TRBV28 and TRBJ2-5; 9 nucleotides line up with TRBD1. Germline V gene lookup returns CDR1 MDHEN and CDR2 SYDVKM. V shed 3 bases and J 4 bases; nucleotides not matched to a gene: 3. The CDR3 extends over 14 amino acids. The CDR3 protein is CASSFDRGGETQYF. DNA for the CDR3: TGTGCCAGCAGTTTTGACAGGGGGGGAGAGACCCAGTACTTC.

CDR3 in DNA: TGTGCCAGCAAGATCCTAGCGGAGCACAATGAGCAGTTCTTC. Encoded protein: CASKILAEHNEQFF. This chain connects TRBV11-2 to TRBJ2-1, with TRBD2 matching over 7 bases. Germline V gene lookup returns CDR1 SGHAT and CDR2 FQNNGV. The CDR3 covers 14 residues. The V segment lost 7 bases and the J segment 5 bases; nucleotides outside the gene matches: 8.